The TCR beta chain under discussion was sequenced for a study of CD8 T cells in Susac syndrome. The CDR3 is 13 amino acids. V lost 4 bases, J lost 6 bases, and 10 bases lay in between. The germline V gene encodes CDR1 SGHAT and CDR2 FQDESV (reference sequence). With random hexamers, about 0.5 to 1 ug RNA was reverse transcribed. Each CDR3 protein gets one entry after TCRdb re-called the immunoSEQ multiplex PCR reads with MiXCR. Among 150,000 to 200,000 distinct CDR3 sequences, roughly 95% were seen once, and the ten largest hold approximately 0.12%. Sequenced material: CD4+ T cells from PBMCs. The sequence was collected from a human donor with Susac syndrome. The chain has TRBV11-1 and TRBJ2-1; D is perhaps TRBD1 (6 bases). The CDR3 loop is CASSSTGINEQFF. The CDR3 DNA is TGTGCCAGCAGCTCCACAGGGATCAATGAGCAGTTCTTC. Full variable domain (missing parts from reference TRBV11-1 and TRBJ2-1): EAEVAQSPRYKITEKSQAVAFWCDPISGHATLYWYRQILGQGPELLVQFQDESVVDDSQLPKDRFSAERLKGVDSTLKIQPAELGDSAMYLCASSSTGINEQFFGPGTRLTVL.